These 15 T cell receptor beta chains came from one sample sequenced in a study of CD8 T cells in ankylosing spondylitis. MiXCR, run by TCRdb on the 5' RACE reads, gives a single entry per CDR3 protein. The sample yields about 460,000 distinct CDR3 sequences, about 5.2% seen once. Overall study findings and caveats: Ankylosing spondylitis blood appeared to carry a characteristic TCR beta motif of several highly homologous variants.

No antigen has been identified for these receptors. Sequencing was carried out using blood, either unsorted or a sorted T cell fraction (not recorded which). The source is a male donor with ankylosing spondylitis.

The chain couples TRBV28 to TRBJ2-1; TRBD1 might be the D (5 bases). The CDR3 contains 14 residues. Looked up from germline, CDR1 is MDHEN and CDR2 is SYDVKM. Trimming took off 3 bases at V and 8 bases at J, with 14 bases between the two ends. CDR3 region: CASSFLRRGDEQFF. Here the CDR3 DNA reads TGTGCCAGCAGTTTCCTTCGTAGGGGTGATGAGCAGTTCTTC.

This clonotype has more than one count but fewer than ten. This chain joins TRBV4-2 and TRBJ1-5, with 8 bases identical to TRBD1. Trimming cost V 4 bases and J 0 bases; bases outside gene matches: 5. This CDR3 has 16 amino acids. The germline V gene encodes CDR1 LGHNA and CDR2 YNFKEQ. CDR3 in amino acids: CASSPTGEYSNQPQHF. Here the CDR3 DNA reads TGTGCCAGCAGCCCGACAGGGGAATATAGCAATCAGCCCCAGCATTTT.

The sample holds many counts of this clonotype. V gene TRBV6-1 combines with J gene TRBJ2-7; D unresolved. The V end was cut by 6 bases, the J end by 1 base, with 13 bases between. This CDR3 has 14 residues. Germline-derived CDR1 and CDR2 are MNHNS and SASEGT. The CDR3 loop is CASRSPGRSYEQYF. The CDR3 DNA is TGTGCCAGCAGATCTCCGGGCCGATCCTACGAGCAGTACTTC.

This clonotype was observed at least ten times. The genes are TRBV20-1 and TRBJ2-5; D is perhaps TRBD1 or TRBD2 (6 bases each). This CDR3 has 12 residues. With 2 bases removed from V and 7 bases from J, the gap between germline ends came to 11 bases. The germline gives CDR1 DFQATT, CDR2 SNEGSKA (reference sequence). The CDR3 sequence: CSARRQEGTQYF. The CDR3 DNA sequence: TGCAGTGCTAGAAGACAGGAGGGGACCCAGTACTTC.

This clonotype was recorded at least ten times. The chain links TRBV7-9 to TRBJ2-1; 9 bases fit TRBD1. The CDR3 has 16 amino acids. Trimming removed 6 bases from V and 6 bases from J; junction bases left unmatched: 12. Germline V gene lookup returns CDR1 SEHNR and CDR2 FQNEAQ (reference sequence). In nucleotides, the CDR3 is TGTGCCAGCAGACCCGGGACAGGGAAACGTAGCAATGAGCAGTTCTTC. This codes for CASRPGTGKRSNEQFF.

The V and J genes are TRBV5-1 and TRBJ2-3, with 8 bases lining up with TRBD1. The CDR3 contains 19 residues. CDR1 and CDR2 from the germline V gene are SGHRS and YFSETQ. Losses at the gene ends were 2 bases for V and 2 bases for J; bases not matched to a gene: 16. CDR3 protein: CASSLPRLGQGSHTDTQYF. The DNA of the CDR3 is TGCGCCAGCAGCTTACCCCGGCTTGGACAGGGCTCACACACAGATACGCAGTATTTT. The variable domain in full, with the rest retrieved from reference TRBV5-1 and TRBJ2-3, is KAGVTQTPRYLIKTRGQQVTLSCSPISGHRSVSWYQQTPGQGLQFLFEYFSETQRNKGNFPGRFSGRQFSNSRSEMNVSTLELGDSALYLCASSLPRLGQGSHTDTQYFGPGTRLTVL.

This clonotype was seen ten or more times. V is TRBV11-2 and J is TRBJ2-5; D unresolved. Germline V gene data show CDR1 as SGHAT and CDR2 as FQNNGV. The CDR3 consists of 14 residues. V lost 8 bases and J 2 bases, leaving 15 bases between the germline ends. CDR3 in amino acids: CASQALLTQETQYF. The CDR3 coding sequence is TGTGCCAGCCAGGCCCTCTTGACGCAAGAGACCCAGTACTTC.

This clonotype was found many times. CDR3 in amino acids: CSAQDRAQPQHF. CDR3 nucleotides: TGCAGTGCCCAGGACAGGGCACAGCCCCAGCATTTT. This sequence joins TRBV20-1 and TRBJ1-5; 8 bases line up with TRBD1. The CDR3 is made up of 12 amino acids. Germline CDR1 DFQATT, CDR2 SNEGSKA (reference sequence). The V and J ends lost 6 bases and 7 bases, in that order; junction bases with no gene match: 5.

This clonotype came up many times. The chain joins TRBV12-5 to TRBJ2-1, with D maybe TRBD2 (6 bases). CDR1 and CDR2 (germline): LGHNT, FRNRAP. The CDR3 is 13 amino acids. Trimming stripped 5 bases from V and 3 bases from J, with 8 bases between. The CDR3 region has the DNA TGTGCTAGTGGTCCGCGGGGCTACAATGAGCAGTTCTTC. Translation: CASGPRGYNEQFF.

The sample holds a few counts of this clonotype. The V and J genes are TRBV18 and TRBJ1-1; no clear D. CDR1 is KGHSH and CDR2 is LQKENI in the germline V gene. CDR3 length: 13 amino acids. Between the trimmed V and J ends, which lost 8 bases and 5 bases, there was a span of 15 bases. CDR3 protein: CASRDALGTEAFF. The CDR3 DNA follows: TGTGCCAGCCGAGACGCCCTCGGAACTGAAGCTTTCTTT.

This clonotype was seen ten or more times. The gene calls are TRBV5-6 and TRBJ2-1, with D possibly TRBD2 on 5 matching bases. The CDR3 contains 12 residues. In germline, CDR1 is SGHDT, CDR2 YYEEEE. V was shortened by 1 base and J by 7 bases, with 6 bases between the two germline ends. The CDR3 nucleotides read TGTGCCAGCAGCTTGCGGAGGAATGAGCAGTTCTTC. This sequence encodes CASSLRRNEQFF.

This clonotype has a count of ten or more. This chain links TRBV20-1 with TRBJ2-3, with 7 bases that match TRBD1. Trimming took 6 bases from V and 3 from J; bases not matched to a gene: 3. The CDR3 covers 12 residues. Germline V lookup: CDR1 DFQATT, CDR2 SNEGSKA (reference sequence). Here the CDR3 DNA reads TGCAGTGCCAAGACAGGGACAGATACGCAGTATTTT. As protein: CSAKTGTDTQYF.

This clonotype was observed at least ten times. The V and J genes are TRBV4-2 and TRBJ1-2; D is uncertain. V was shortened by 1 base and J by 4 bases, with 13 bases between the two germline ends. This CDR3 has 15 residues. Germline CDR1 reads LGHNA; CDR2 reads YNFKEQ. The CDR3 region has the DNA TGTGCCAGCAGCCAAGGCCTGGGTGGGGTCTATGGCTACACCTTC. Its translation: CASSQGLGGVYGYTF.

In this sample, this clonotype turned up many times. The V gene is TRBV28, the J gene TRBJ2-7, with D unclear. CDR1 and CDR2 (germline): MDHEN, SYDVKM. Deletions cut 3 bases from V and 0 bases from J, with 9 bases between. The CDR3 runs 14 residues. CDR3 amino acids: CASSFEQSSYEQYF. CDR3 coding DNA: TGTGCCAGCAGTTTCGAACAGAGCTCCTACGAGCAGTACTTC.

CDR3 coding DNA: TGTGCCAGCAGCTCCGGGACGGTTAGCACAGATACGCAGTATTTT. Translating it yields CASSSGTVSTDTQYF. The chain is built from TRBV7-9 and TRBJ2-3, with D possibly called TRBD1 or TRBD2 (5 bases each). Trimming pared 4 bases from V and 0 bases from J, leaving 11 bases between. The V gene's germline CDR1 is SEHNR and CDR2 FQNEAQ (reference sequence). The CDR3 spans 15 residues.